The rows below give T cell receptor beta chains drawn from one sample of a study of T cell responses to AZD1222 COVID-19 vaccine. Clones were sequenced by immunoSEQ multiplex PCR, and TCRdb holds only the in-frame ones, with some missing. Of some 140,000 clones in the sample, roughly 90% were seen once. Sample: peripheral blood, taken on day 0 of AZD1222 vaccination. The receptors stem from an adult in good health. The CDR3 runs from the conserved cysteine through the conserved F or W. D genes are given only for firm matches. Rows may omit the clone size; those that give it use once, few, many or a size class.

- | TRBJ1-1 | TRBV12-3/TRBV12-4 | - | CASTPGTEAFF | TGTGCCAGCACCCCGGGGACTGAAGCTTTCTTT
- | TRBJ1-2 | TRBV15 | - | CATSNTELLSYTF | TGTGCCACCAGCAATACAGAGCTGTTAAGCTACACCTTC
- | TRBJ1-1 | TRBV5-8 | - | CASSRGVRAEAFF | TGTGCCAGCAGCAGGGGGGTAAGGGCTGAAGCTTTCTTT
- | TRBJ1-5 | TRBV20-1 | TRBD1 | CSASDSRGWHNQPQHF | TGCAGTGCTAGTGACAGCAGGGGGTGGCACAATCAGCCCCAGCATTTT
once | TRBJ2-1 | TRBV9 | - | CASSVDPISNEQFF | TGTGCCAGCAGCGTAGATCCCATAAGCAATGAGCAGTTCTTC
once | TRBJ1-6 | TRBV12-5 | - | CASGSLSRQAEYDNSPLHF | TGTGCTAGTGGTTCTCTAAGTCGTCAGGCTGAATACGATAATTCACCCCTCCACTTT
- | TRBJ2-3 | TRBV6-5 | - | CASSYWGKGTDTQYF | TGTGCCAGCAGTTATTGGGGCAAGGGCACAGATACGCAGTATTTT
- | TRBJ2-3 | TRBV5-8 | - | CASSLEGATDTQYF | TGTGCCAGCAGCTTGGAGGGCGCCACAGATACGCAGTATTTT
few | TRBJ1-1 | TRBV7-2 | - | CASSFRGNTEAFF | TGTGCCAGCAGCTTTCGGGGGAACACTGAAGCTTTCTTT
- | TRBJ1-1 | TRBV5-1 | TRBD1 | CASSWTGDETEAFF | TGCGCCAGCAGCTGGACAGGCGACGAGACTGAAGCTTTCTTT
- | TRBJ1-2 | TRBV18 | - | CASSPTGPGPIRDTVYYGYTF | TGTGCCAGCTCACCAACCGGACCAGGTCCCATCCGGGACACCGTTTACTATGGCTACACCTTC
- | TRBJ1-2 | TRBV7-9 | - | CASSSSGQLLYGYTF | TGTGCCAGCAGCTCTTCGGGACAACTTCTCTATGGCTACACCTTC
- | TRBJ1-5 | TRBV3-1/TRBV3-2 | - | CASSQDIGSNQPQHF | TGTGCCAGCAGCCAAGACATTGGGAGCAATCAGCCCCAGCATTTT
- | TRBJ1-3 | TRBV19 | - | CASSTGQLSSGNTIYF | TGTGCCAGTAGTACCGGACAGCTCTCCTCTGGAAACACCATATATTTT
once | TRBJ1-2 | TRBV19 | - | CASSFSTATGYGYTF | TGTGCCAGTAGTTTTTCGACAGCTACGGGATATGGCTACACCTTC
once | TRBJ2-1 | TRBV11-2 | - | CASIYGPAYNEQFF | TGTGCCAGCATTTATGGTCCGGCCTACAATGAGCAGTTCTTC
- | TRBJ2-5 | TRBV10-1 | - | CASSESWGNQETQYF | TGCGCCAGCAGTGAGTCGTGGGGGAACCAAGAGACCCAGTACTTC
- | TRBJ1-1 | TRBV4-1 | - | CASSRGPTRTEAFF | TGCGCCAGCAGCCGGGGCCCGACTCGGACTGAAGCTTTCTTT
- | TRBJ1-5 | TRBV12-5 | - | CASGSVRQPQHF | TGTGCTAGTGGTTCGGTCCGTCAGCCCCAGCATTTT
- | TRBJ2-7 | TRBV7-2 | - | CASSHRTGDYEQYF | TGTGCCAGCAGCCATCGGACTGGGGACTACGAGCAGTACTTC
once | TRBJ1-2 | TRBV7-3 | - | CASSLVPGHYYGYTF | TGTGCCAGCAGCTTAGTCCCAGGACACTACTATGGCTACACCTTC
- | TRBJ2-7 | TRBV19 | - | CASIYPGPSIASQYF | TGTGCCAGTATCTACCCCGGACCTTCAATAGCTTCGCAGTACTTC
few | TRBJ2-2 | TRBV30 | - | CAWKGETIELFF | TGTGCCTGGAAGGGAGAAACTATCGAGCTGTTTTTT
- | TRBJ1-1 | TRBV12-5 | - | CASGLEGGTEAFF | TGTGCTAGTGGTTTAGAGGGAGGCACTGAAGCTTTCTTT
once | TRBJ2-7 | TRBV11-3 | TRBD1 | CASSLSTGQGFYEQYF | TGTGCCAGCAGCCTGAGTACCGGACAGGGGTTCTACGAGCAGTACTTC
- | TRBJ1-2 | TRBV5-1 | TRBD1 | CASSRDRGSGYTF | TGCGCCAGCAGCCGGGACAGGGGCTCTGGCTACACCTTC
- | TRBJ2-3 | TRBV27 | - | CASGNLDRPDTQYF | TGTGCCAGCGGAAACCTAGACAGGCCAGATACGCAGTATTTT
- | TRBJ2-7 | TRBV18 | - | CASSPGKQIYEQYF | TGTGCCAGCTCACCGGGGAAACAGATCTACGAGCAGTACTTC
- | TRBJ1-2 | TRBV7-9 | - | CASSFTAGGQMGGYTF | TGTGCCAGCAGCTTTACTGCCGGTGGTCAGATGGGGGGCTACACCTTC
- | TRBJ2-6 | TRBV10-3 | - | CAISDTSGANVLTF | TGTGCCATCAGTGACACCTCTGGGGCCAACGTCCTGACTTTC
- | TRBJ2-5 | TRBV10-2 | TRBD2 | CASRLAGQETQYF | TGCGCCAGCAGGCTAGCGGGACAAGAGACCCAGTACTTC
- | TRBJ1-2 | TRBV6-9 | - | CASSYDGAYYGYTF | TGTGCCAGCAGTTACGACGGGGCATACTATGGCTACACCTTC
- | TRBJ1-2 | TRBV24-1 | - | CATSDLQWPPLEGYTF | TGTGCCACCAGTGATTTGCAATGGCCACCTTTGGAGGGCTACACCTTC
- | TRBJ1-6 | TRBV27 | - | CASSTTTNSPLHF | TGTGCCAGCAGTACTACGACAAATTCACCCCTCCACTTT
- | TRBJ2-7 | TRBV6-6 | - | CASTPFSAGNEQYF | TGTGCCAGCACCCCCTTCAGTGCGGGAAACGAGCAGTACTTC
- | TRBJ2-2 | TRBV2 | - | CASSESPIKTETTGELFF | TGTGCCAGCAGTGAATCCCCAATAAAGACAGAGACCACCGGGGAGCTGTTTTTT
- | TRBJ2-2 | TRBV2 | - | CASSARGGELFF | TGTGCCAGCAGCGCTAGGGGCGGGGAGCTGTTTTTT
- | TRBJ2-3 | TRBV6-4 | - | CASALHGATDTQYF | TGTGCCAGCGCCTTGCATGGGGCCACAGATACGCAGTATTTT
- | TRBJ2-7 | TRBV9 | TRBD2 | CASSGTSGYEQYF | TGTGCCAGCAGCGGGACTAGCGGCTACGAGCAGTACTTC
once | TRBJ2-3 | TRBV7-3 | TRBD2 | CASSSGLAGGAFDLDTQYF | TGTGCCAGCAGCTCGGGACTAGCGGGGGGCGCCTTTGATCTAGATACGCAGTATTTT
- | TRBJ2-2 | TRBV5-1 | - | CASSLGNTGELFF | TGCGCCAGCAGCTTGGGTAACACCGGGGAGCTGTTTTTT
- | TRBJ2-1 | TRBV27 | - | CASSLSSAGNEQFF | TGTGCCAGCAGTTTATCGAGCGCTGGCAATGAGCAGTTCTTC
- | TRBJ2-7 | TRBV9 | - | CASSVSDSSYEQYF | TGTGCCAGCAGCGTAAGCGACAGTAGTTACGAGCAGTACTTC
- | TRBJ2-1 | TRBV3-1/TRBV3-2 | TRBD2 | CASSQALLAGVIEQFF | TGTGCCAGCAGCCAAGCCCTCCTAGCGGGAGTGATCGAGCAGTTCTTC
- | TRBJ1-1 | TRBV28 | TRBD1 | CASSLRQGPEAFF | TGTGCCAGCAGTCTACGACAGGGCCCTGAAGCTTTCTTT
once | TRBJ2-1 | TRBV7-8 | - | CASSLVPYNEQFF | TGTGCCAGCAGCTTAGTTCCCTACAATGAGCAGTTCTTC
- | TRBJ2-5 | TRBV9 | TRBD2 | CASSGLALNQETQYF | TGTGCCAGCAGCGGACTAGCGTTGAACCAAGAGACCCAGTACTTC
- | TRBJ1-1 | TRBV12-3/TRBV12-4 | - | CASSLDLNTEAFF | TGTGCCAGCAGCCTAGACCTGAACACTGAAGCTTTCTTT
- | TRBJ1-2 | TRBV9 | TRBD1 | CASSYQTGDNYGYTF | TGTGCCAGCAGCTACCAGACAGGGGATAACTATGGCTACACCTTC
- | TRBJ1-1 | TRBV4-2 | TRBD1 | CASSPLTGSQVEAFF | TGTGCCAGCAGCCCCCTGACAGGGTCCCAGGTTGAAGCTTTCTTT
- | TRBJ1-1 | TRBV6-5 | - | CASSYSPGLVNTEAFF | TGTGCCAGCAGTTACTCTCCGGGGCTCGTGAACACTGAAGCTTTCTTT
- | TRBJ2-1 | TRBV9 | TRBD2 | CASREAGVAEQFF | TGTGCCAGCAGAGAGGCGGGAGTGGCTGAGCAGTTCTTC
- | TRBJ2-3 | TRBV24-1 | - | CATSNLEGQRDTQYF | TGTGCCACCAGTAACCTGGAGGGGCAGAGAGATACGCAGTATTTT
once | TRBJ1-2 | TRBV5-1 | TRBD1 | CASSLDPQGALGYGYTF | TGCGCCAGCAGCTTGGATCCGCAGGGGGCCCTCGGCTATGGCTACACCTTC